Listed below are T cell receptor beta chains from one sample, sequenced in a study of early T cells in non-severe SARS-CoV-2 infection. TCRdb analysed the 5' RACE reads with MiXCR anew, one entry per CDR3 protein. Of under 85,000 distinct CDR3 sequences listed, approximately 9.5% were seen once; the top ten hold 5.9%. The sample taken for sequencing was whole blood. Receptors were obtained from an adult who was a healthcare worker with PCR-confirmed SARS-CoV-2 infection or an uninfected control (not recorded which). Each CDR3 is given with its conserved first and last residue. D genes are given only for firm matches. Clone size is not always given. Where it is, it says once, few, many or a class for expanded clones.

j_call,d_call,cdr3_length,clone_size,v_call,cdr3_aa,cdr3_nt
TRBJ2-6,NA,16,many,TRBV10-2,CASSEYQSSGANVLTF,TGCGCCAGCAGTGAGTACCAGAGCTCTGGGGCCAACGTCCTGACTTTC
TRBJ1-1,TRBD1,12,many,TRBV20-1,CSARQGWSEAFF,TGCAGTGCGAGACAGGGTTGGTCTGAAGCTTTCTTT
TRBJ2-3,NA,14,once,TRBV20-1,CSARDTEGPDTQYF,TGCAGTGCGCGGGACACGGAGGGCCCAGATACGCAGTATTTT
TRBJ1-1,NA,15,many,TRBV7-2,CASSLVAIMNTEAFF,TGTGCCAGCAGCTTAGTAGCAATAATGAACACTGAAGCTTTCTTT
TRBJ2-3,NA,14,few,TRBV10-3,CAISTASSTDTQYF,TGTGCCATCTCGACAGCTTCTAGCACAGATACGCAGTATTTT
TRBJ2-2,TRBD2,16,NA,TRBV5-4,CASSFAGRANTGELFF,TGTGCCAGCAGCTTCGCCGGGAGGGCGAACACCGGGGAGCTGTTTTTT
TRBJ1-3,TRBD1,17,many,TRBV19,CASSRSWDRSSGNTIYF,TGTGCCAGTAGTAGATCGTGGGACAGGAGCTCTGGAAACACCATATATTTT
TRBJ2-7,TRBD1,15,many,TRBV18,CASSLAGTGPYEQYF,TGTGCCAGCTCACTAGCCGGGACAGGGCCCTACGAGCAGTACTTC
TRBJ2-1,NA,12,NA,TRBV12-3/TRBV12-4,CASSWGRDEQFF,TGTGCCAGCAGTTGGGGGCGCGATGAGCAGTTCTTC
TRBJ2-1,NA,14,many,TRBV20-1,CSAQKLVGHNEQFF,TGCAGTGCCCAGAAACTGGTAGGGCACAATGAGCAGTTCTTC
TRBJ2-7,TRBD2,14,many,TRBV9,CASSVSSGSYEQYF,TGTGCCAGCAGCGTATCTAGCGGGAGTTACGAGCAGTACTTC
TRBJ2-1,NA,15,NA,TRBV7-9,CASSLGAQTYNEQFF,TGTGCCAGCAGCCTAGGGGCCCAAACCTACAATGAGCAGTTCTTC
TRBJ2-1,NA,14,many,TRBV7-6,CASSLTRVYNEQFF,TGTGCCAGCAGCTTAACCAGAGTATACAATGAGCAGTTCTTC
TRBJ1-1,NA,15,NA,TRBV3-1,CASSPLTPKGTEAFF,TGTGCCAGCAGCCCACTTACCCCCAAGGGGACTGAAGCTTTCTTT
TRBJ2-7,TRBD2,15,many,TRBV6-5,CASTATGTSGYEQYF,TGTGCCAGCACTGCAACCGGGACTAGCGGCTACGAGCAGTACTTC
TRBJ2-7,NA,11,few,TRBV6-1,CASPSGNEQYF,TGTGCCAGCCCGAGCGGCAACGAGCAGTACTTC
TRBJ2-2,TRBD2,16,few,TRBV20-1,CSAAPGTSGSTGELFF,TGCAGTGCTGCCCCCGGGACTAGCGGAAGTACCGGGGAGCTGTTTTTT
TRBJ2-3,NA,10,NA,TRBV29-1,CSPFTDTQYF,TGCAGCCCCTTCACAGATACGCAGTATTTT
TRBJ2-5,NA,13,NA,TRBV5-1,CASSFSVRETQYF,TGCGCCAGCAGCTTTTCGGTGAGGGAGACCCAGTACTTC
TRBJ1-4,NA,13,few,TRBV29-1,CSVEGRGSEKLFF,TGCAGCGTTGAGGGCAGGGGTAGTGAAAAACTGTTTTTT
TRBJ2-3,NA,14,NA,TRBV18,CASSLAQSRDTQYF,TGTGCCAGCTCACTCGCCCAGAGCAGAGATACGCAGTATTTT
TRBJ1-6,NA,12,few,TRBV20-1,CSARVSQGPLHF,TGCAGTGCTAGAGTCTCCCAGGGGCCCCTCCACTTT
TRBJ2-1,NA,16,many,TRBV4-1,CASSQDEGTSYNEQFF,TGCGCCAGCAGCCAAGACGAGGGGACGTCCTACAATGAGCAGTTCTTC
TRBJ2-3,TRBD2,22,few,TRBV4-1,CASSQERLTSGRPQGGTDTQYF,TGCGCCAGCAGCCAAGAACGGCTTACTAGCGGGAGGCCCCAGGGAGGCACAGATACGCAGTATTTT
TRBJ2-3,NA,14,few,TRBV9,CASSVGDPVNTQYF,TGTGCCAGCAGCGTAGGGGACCCAGTGAATACGCAGTATTTT
TRBJ2-7,TRBD1,14,NA,TRBV20-1,CSASEDRVGYEQYF,TGCAGTGCTAGCGAGGACAGGGTGGGCTACGAGCAGTACTTC
TRBJ1-1,NA,15,many,TRBV5-1,CASSLARYLNTEAFF,TGCGCCAGCAGCTTGGCTCGGTACCTGAACACTGAAGCTTTCTTT
TRBJ2-2,NA,13,NA,TRBV12-3/TRBV12-4,CATGDTNTGELFF,TGTGCCACCGGGGACACTAACACCGGGGAGCTGTTTTTT
TRBJ2-3,NA,16,many,TRBV5-1,CASSPVGQLSTDTQYF,TGCGCCAGCAGCCCGGTAGGACAGCTGAGCACAGATACGCAGTATTTT
TRBJ2-1,TRBD2,16,few,TRBV7-8,CASSSFSGIHYNEQFF,TGTGCCAGCAGCTCCTTTAGCGGGATCCATTACAATGAGCAGTTCTTC
TRBJ2-5,TRBD1,14,few,TRBV28,CASTTRTGGETQYF,TGTGCCAGCACCACTCGGACAGGTGGAGAGACCCAGTACTTC
TRBJ2-1,TRBD2,16,many,TRBV18,CASSPGTSGMHNEQFF,TGTGCCAGCTCGCCGGGGACTAGCGGGATGCACAATGAGCAGTTCTTC
TRBJ1-2,TRBD1,15,NA,TRBV6-2/TRBV6-3,CASKINRGTDYGYTF,TGTGCCAGCAAAATTAACAGGGGGACTGACTATGGCTACACCTTC
TRBJ2-1,TRBD2,14,many,TRBV29-1,CSDKTSGRFGEQFF,TGCAGCGACAAGACTAGCGGGAGGTTTGGTGAGCAGTTCTTC